The 11 T cell receptor beta chains given below trace back to one sample, sequenced in a study of identical twins. TCRdb independently ran MiXCR on the 5' RACE reads; one entry per CDR3 protein. The data contain around 480,000 distinct CDR3 sequences, 14% of them singletons. The same data also went into a second study, on yellow fever vaccine responses in identical twins.

The material sequenced was CD4+ T cells sorted from blood. Receptors originate from a woman aged 18-30 years in good health.

There are a few counts of this clonotype. V usage is TRBV20-1 and J usage is TRBJ2-7; D call uncertain. The CDR3 extends over 14 amino acids. CDR1 and CDR2 (germline): DFQATT, SNEGSKA (reference sequence). V was pared by 1 base and J by 3 bases, with 13 bases between. The CDR3 region is CSARGGNSFYEQYF. CDR3 DNA: TGCAGTGCTAGAGGAGGTAATAGTTTCTACGAGCAGTACTTC.

The gene calls are TRBV7-2 and TRBJ2-5; TRBD1 or TRBD2 may be the D gene (6 bases each). Trimming removed 1 base from V and 5 bases from J, with 11 bases in between. Germline CDR1 and CDR2: SGHTA and FQGNSA. This CDR3 has 14 residues. The DNA of the CDR3 is TGTGCCAGCAGCTTAGGGGGGGCCTTCGAGACCCAGTACTTC. Amino acid sequence: CASSLGGAFETQYF.

This clonotype was detected a few times. The rearrangement joins TRBV5-1 to TRBJ2-7; 14 bases line up with TRBD2. The CDR3 is 17 amino acids. CDR1 and CDR2 (germline): SGHRS, YFSETQ. J lost 4 bases, V lost 4 bases, and 10 bases had no gene match. CDR3 region: CASSPGLAGVSGYEQYF. The DNA for the CDR3 is TGCGCCAGCAGCCCGGGACTAGCGGGAGTTTCCGGGTACGAGCAGTACTTC.

This clonotype was seen a few times. The rearrangement links TRBV7-2 to TRBJ1-6; possible D gene TRBD1, 5 bases. The germline V gene encodes CDR1 SGHTA and CDR2 FQGNSA. The CDR3 length is 15 residues. V shed 5 bases and J shed 11 bases, with 19 bases lying between them. CDR3 region: CASSPHERGKTPLHF. The CDR3 region has the DNA TGTGCCAGCAGCCCCCACGAGCGGGGGAAGACACCCCTCCACTTT.

This clonotype appeared many times. This chain joins TRBV20-1 and TRBJ2-3; tentatively, D is TRBD1 (6 bases). There are 12 residues in the CDR3. V was trimmed by 3 bases and J by 7 bases, leaving 11 bases between them. Per germline, CDR1 DFQATT and CDR2 SNEGSKA (reference sequence). The CDR3 nucleotides read TGCAGTGCTAGTGCCCAGGGGTATACGCAGTATTTT. Translating gives CSASAQGYTQYF.

This clonotype was counted between two and nine times. J is TRBJ2-3 and V is TRBV5-1; 11 bases match TRBD2. From germline, CDR1 is SGHRS and CDR2 YFSETQ. This CDR3 is 17 amino acids long. Trimming cost V 0 bases and J 0 bases; bases outside gene matches: 3. The DNA of the CDR3 is TGCGCCAGCAGCTTGGCCTGGACTAGCGGGAGCACAGATACGCAGTATTTT. Translated, it gives CASSLAWTSGSTDTQYF.

A few counts support this clonotype. The chain links TRBV3-1 to TRBJ2-5; TRBD1 matches 11 bases. CDR1 is LGHDT, CDR2 YNNKEL, per germline (reference sequence). Trimming removed 0 bases from V and 9 bases from J; junction bases left unmatched: 3. This CDR3 has 14 residues. The CDR3 DNA reads as TGTGCCAGCAGCCAAGATTGGGACAGGGGGGCCCAGTACTTC. It specifies CASSQDWDRGAQYF.

The CDR3 loop reads CASTVPPGRAGANVLTF. The DNA for the CDR3 is TGTGCCAGCACCGTACCCCCCGGGAGGGCTGGGGCCAACGTCCTGACTTTC. V is TRBV6-2 or TRBV6-3 and J is TRBJ2-6, with 8 positions matching TRBD2. V lost 7 bases and J lost 2; bases outside the gene matches: 10. The CDR3 is 17 residues long. CDR1 MNHEY and CDR2 SVGEGT come from the germline V gene.

The chain carries TRBV7-2 and TRBJ1-1, with unresolved D. Germline V gives CDR1 SGHTA, CDR2 FQGNSA. V was shortened by 3 bases and J by 5 bases, with 7 bases between the two germline ends. The CDR3 is made up of 12 amino acids. The CDR3 DNA is TGTGCCAGCAGCTTCAGTGCTACTGAAGCTTTCTTT. It is translated as CASSFSATEAFF.

The V call is TRBV7-2, the J call TRBJ2-1; D is possibly TRBD2 (6 bases). The germline gives CDR1 SGHTA, CDR2 FQGNSA. This CDR3 is 15 amino acids long. Trimming removed 3 bases from V and 4 bases from J, with 13 bases in between. CDR3 amino acids: CASSLGTPLYNEQFF. The CDR3 region has the DNA TGTGCCAGCAGCTTGGGGACTCCCCTTTACAATGAGCAGTTCTTC.

This clonotype was observed a handful of times. V gene TRBV19 combines with J gene TRBJ2-4, with no clear D. Germline V CDR1 and CDR2: LNHDA, SQIVND (reference sequence). Trimming stripped 0 bases from V and 7 bases from J, with 1 base between. This CDR3 contains 11 residues. CDR3 residues: CASSIENIQYF. The CDR3 region has the DNA TGTGCCAGTAGTATAGAGAACATTCAGTACTTC.